These 26 T cell receptor beta chains were sequenced from one sample in a study of cytomegalovirus exposure and HLA in healthy donors. The PCR used 60 Vbeta and 13 Jbeta primers. The data were produced by immunoSEQ multiplex PCR, yet TCRdb's version contains in-frame clones alone and is incomplete. There are 84,000 or so clones in the sample; around 77% occur only once, and about 3.8% lies in the top ten. Sequenced sample: PBMCs. These receptors all stem from a man younger than 45 in good health and CMV-seronegative.

This clone was recorded a few times. The chain employs TRBV2 and TRBJ1-1; 10 positions agree with TRBD1. This CDR3 is built from 14 residues. Looked up from germline, CDR1 is SNHLY and CDR2 is FYNNEI. V trimming: 6 bases; J trimming: 4 bases; junction bases outside the gene matches: 5. CDR3 sequence: CASRADRGPTEAFF. The CDR3, as DNA: TGTGCCAGCAGAGCCGACAGGGGGCCCACTGAAGCTTTCTTT.

The count of this clone is one. The chain recombines TRBV2 with TRBJ2-7; TRBD1 aligns across 11 bases. The V and J ends lost 7 bases and 0 bases, in that order; junction bases with no gene match: 5. Germline-derived CDR1 and CDR2 are SNHLY and FYNNEI. CDR3 size: 15 residues. The CDR3: CASTTGQGGSYEQYF. The CDR3 region has the DNA TGTGCCAGCACTACGGGACAGGGGGGCTCCTACGAGCAGTACTTC.

The rearrangement links TRBV7-2 to TRBJ2-7, with D tentatively TRBD1 (6 bases). Trimming removed 5 bases from V and 3 bases from J, with 14 bases in between. CDR3 length: 14 residues. The V gene's germline CDR1 is SGHTA and CDR2 FQGNSA. The CDR3 sequence: CASSHGQLIYEQYF. The CDR3, as DNA: TGTGCCAGCAGCCACGGACAGTTGATCTACGAGCAGTACTTC.

This chain uses TRBV6-1 with TRBJ1-4; D ambiguous. The CDR3 runs 15 residues. V was clipped by 4 bases and J by 0 bases, with 9 bases between them. The germline V gene has CDR1 MNHNS and CDR2 SASEGT. The DNA of the CDR3 is TGTGCCAGCAGTGGAGAGCTAACAACTAATGAAAAACTGTTTTTT. Amino acids: CASSGELTTNEKLFF.

The gene calls are TRBV19 and TRBJ1-5; TRBD1 aligns across 10 bases. Germline V gene sequence: CDR1 LNHDA, CDR2 SQIVND (reference sequence). The CDR3 sequence is 17 residues long. Trimming removed 5 bases from V and 5 bases from J; junction bases left unmatched: 12. The CDR3 nucleotides are TGTGCCAGTAGTGCAACATCGACAGGGGGCAACTATCAGCCCCAGCATTTT. Translation: CASSATSTGGNYQPQHF.

This rearrangement joins TRBV6-1 to TRBJ1-1, with unresolved D. The ends were cut back, 6 bases at V and 0 bases at J, with 14 bases in the middle. Germline CDR1 and CDR2: MNHNS and SASEGT. This CDR3 is built from 15 residues. CDR3 nucleotides: TGTGCCAGCAGATCACAGACCGCGATGAACACTGAAGCTTTCTTT. It encodes CASRSQTAMNTEAFF.

V is TRBV5-1 and J is TRBJ2-3; 11 positions match TRBD2. Germline V gene lookup returns CDR1 SGHRS and CDR2 YFSETQ. Trimming cost V 4 bases and J 2 bases; bases outside gene matches: 6. The CDR3 contains 16 residues. DNA of the CDR3: TGCGCCAGCAGCCCTGGGACTAGCGGATACACAGATACGCAGTATTTT. Translating gives CASSPGTSGYTDTQYF.

The chain carries TRBV30 and TRBJ1-5; TRBD1 agrees at 8 bases. The CDR3 is made up of 14 amino acids. J gave up 5 bases and V 2 bases, and 5 bases lay outside the gene matches. Germline CDR1 is GTSNPN and CDR2 is SVGIG (reference sequence). CDR3 amino acids: CAWSSSGGDQPQHF. CDR3 nucleotides: TGTGCCTGGAGTAGTTCAGGGGGCGATCAGCCCCAGCATTTT. Combining the CDR3 with reference TRBV30 and TRBJ1-5 gives the whole variable domain SQTIHQWPATLVQPVGSPLSLECTVEGTSNPNLYWYRQAAGRGLQLLFYSVGIGQISSEVPQNLSASRPQDRQFILSSKKLLLSDSGFYLCAWSSSGGDQPQHFGDGTRLSIL.

J is TRBJ1-2 and V is TRBV29-1, with TRBD1 identical over 12 bases. The CDR3 consists of 13 residues. J lost 7 bases, V lost 4 bases, and 4 bases had no gene match. Germline V lookup: CDR1 SQVTM, CDR2 ANQGSEA. The CDR3: CSVGGQGASGYTF. CDR3 nucleotides: TGCAGCGTTGGGGGACAGGGGGCTTCTGGCTACACCTTC.

As to this clone: One end of the junction fails to match germline, which may point to a read error. The J gene is TRBJ2-3, the V gene TRBV7-7; D ambiguous. Germline lookup yields CDR1 SSHAT and CDR2 FNYEAQ (reference sequence). The CDR3 contains 15 residues. The CDR3 loop is CASSLLGSFTDTQYF. DNA for the CDR3: TGTGCTAGCAGCTTACTGGGCAGCTTCACAGATACGCAGTATTTT.

This clone came up once. The rearrangement links TRBV11-2 to TRBJ2-5; 12 bases map to TRBD2. The ends lost 7 bases at V and 5 bases at J; junction bases unmatched: 11. Germline loops: CDR1 SGHAT, CDR2 FQNNGV. The CDR3 sequence is 16 residues long. CDR3 in amino acids: CASTNETSGSGETQYF. The CDR3 DNA follows: TGTGCCAGCACCAATGAGACTAGCGGGAGCGGGGAGACCCAGTACTTC.

The chain joins TRBV11-3 to TRBJ1-6; no clear D gene. The CDR3 is 14 residues long. Germline V lookup: CDR1 SGHNT, CDR2 YENEEA. Between the trimmed V and J ends, which lost 1 base and 4 bases, there was a span of 5 bases. The CDR3 DNA is TGTGCCAGCAGCTTAGGCGATTATAATTCACCCCTCCACTTT. This translates into CASSLGDYNSPLHF.

V and J are TRBV5-5 and TRBJ1-5; maybe TRBD1 (5 bases). V gave up 4 bases and J gave up 0 bases, with 17 bases separating them. The CDR3 is made up of 17 amino acids. The germline CDR1 and CDR2 sequences are SGHKS and YYEKEE (reference sequence). Here the CDR3 DNA reads TGTGCCAGCAGCCAAAACACCGACAGCTATAGCAATCAGCCCCAGCATTTT. It encodes CASSQNTDSYSNQPQHF.

This clone has just a few counts. The rearrangement joins TRBV5-1 to TRBJ2-5; possibly TRBD1 for D (6 bases). CDR3 length equals 14 residues. Trimming shortened V by 3 bases and J by 1 base, and 10 bases separated the two germline ends. CDR1 is SGHRS, CDR2 YFSETQ, per germline. This CDR3 is CASSWGTLQETQYF. CDR3 sequence (DNA): TGCGCCAGCAGCTGGGGGACACTCCAAGAGACCCAGTACTTC.

This clone was recorded only once. The rearrangement uses TRBV2 and TRBJ2-2; D may be TRBD2 (5 bases). The length of the CDR3 is 14 residues. Trimming removed 2 bases from V and 8 bases from J, with 12 bases in between. Germline CDR1 and CDR2: SNHLY and FYNNEI. DNA for the CDR3: TGTGCCAGCAGTGAAATGGCTAGCTCTGGGGAGCTGTTTTTT. Residues: CASSEMASSGELFF.

J is TRBJ2-3 and V is TRBV4-1; D is perhaps TRBD2 (6 bases). CDR3 size: 16 residues. The V gene lost 1 base and the J gene lost 0 bases, with 11 bases spanning the gap. Germline CDR1 and CDR2: MGHRA and YSYEKL. The DNA of the CDR3 is TGCGCCAGCAGCCAAGGTTCAGGGACTAGCACAGATACGCAGTATTTT. This codes for CASSQGSGTSTDTQYF.

This clone was counted a few times. The chain is built from TRBV19 and TRBJ2-7; D might be TRBD1 (5 bases). The V end was cut by 7 bases, the J end by 4 bases, with 17 bases between. This CDR3 has 14 amino acids. In germline, CDR1 is LNHDA, CDR2 SQIVND (reference sequence). The CDR3 region is CASKAQDNFYEQYF. The DNA for the CDR3 is TGTGCCAGTAAGGCACAGGATAATTTTTACGAGCAGTACTTC.

This clone has just a few counts. This chain uses TRBV7-2 with TRBJ2-2, with TRBD1 matching 8 bases. Trimming cost V 4 bases and J 3 bases; bases outside gene matches: 4. Germline assignment: CDR1 SGHTA and CDR2 FQGNSA. The CDR3 runs to 15 residues. CDR3 sequence reads: CASSSQGGYTGELFF. In nucleotides, the CDR3 is TGTGCCAGCAGCTCACAGGGGGGCTACACCGGGGAGCTGTTTTTT. Supplemented by reference TRBV7-2 and TRBJ2-2, the full variable domain reads GAGVSQSPSNKVTEKGKDVELRCDPISGHTALYWYRQSLGQGLEFLIYFQGNSAPDKSGLPSDRFSAERTGGSVSTLTIQRTQQEDSAVYLCASSSQGGYTGELFFGEGSRLTVL.

The chain links TRBV7-2 to TRBJ1-5; 9 bases align to TRBD1. Germline assignment: CDR1 SGHTA and CDR2 FQGNSA. This CDR3 has 15 amino acids. After removal of 4 bases from V and 9 bases from J, the junction contained 10 bases not matched to a gene. CDR3 amino acids: CASSSGQGSRRPQHF. For the CDR3, the DNA is TGTGCCAGCAGCTCGGGACAGGGCTCTCGGCGGCCCCAGCATTTT.

This clone was found a few times. The genes are TRBV2 and TRBJ2-7; 12 bases are shared with TRBD1. Germline V lookup: CDR1 SNHLY, CDR2 FYNNEI. After removal of 4 bases from V and 4 bases from J, the junction contained 5 bases not matched to a gene. The CDR3 sequence is 15 residues long. The DNA for the CDR3 is TGTGCCAGCAGTGCGGTGGGACAGGGGGCTTACGAGCAGTACTTC. It codes for CASSAVGQGAYEQYF. The variable domain in full, with the rest retrieved from reference TRBV2 and TRBJ2-7, is EPEVTQTPSHQVTQMGQEVILRCVPISNHLYFYWYRQILGQKVEFLVSFYNNEISEKSEIFDDQFSVERPDGSNFTLKIRSTKLEDSAMYFCASSAVGQGAYEQYFGPGTRLTVT.

This chain joins TRBV19 and TRBJ2-3, with 8 positions matching TRBD2. V was pared by 3 bases and J by 2 bases, with 13 bases of the junction left unmatched. Germline V gene lookup returns CDR1 LNHDA and CDR2 SQIVND (reference sequence). The CDR3 totals 18 residues. The chain's CDR3 is CASSIRSGERGNTDTQYF. CDR3 sequence (DNA): TGTGCCAGTAGTATCCGATCGGGAGAGCGGGGGAACACAGATACGCAGTATTTT. The variable domain in full, completed from reference TRBV19 and TRBJ2-3, reads DGGITQSPKYLFRKEGQNVTLSCEQNLNHDAMYWYRQDPGQGLRLIYYSQIVNDFQKGDIAEGYSVSREKKESFPLTVTSAQKNPTAFYLCASSIRSGERGNTDTQYFGPGTRLTVL.

The V call is TRBV5-1, the J call TRBJ2-1; 7 nucleotides line up with TRBD1. The germline gives CDR1 SGHRS, CDR2 YFSETQ. Unmatched junction bases numbered 7, after V lost 4 bases and J lost 6 bases. The CDR3 sequence is 14 residues long. This CDR3 is CASSPLGDSNEQFF. CDR3 coding DNA: TGCGCCAGCAGCCCCCTGGGGGACAGCAATGAGCAGTTCTTC.

The chain combines TRBV2 with TRBJ1-1; 7 bases agree with TRBD1. The length of the CDR3 is 16 residues. Germline loops: CDR1 SNHLY, CDR2 FYNNEI. V lost 11 bases and J lost 3; bases outside the gene matches: 18. CDR3 bases: TGTGCCGCGGGACAGCCAAAGCGTAAAAGGGACACTGAAGCTTTCTTT. Translation gives CAAGQPKRKRDTEAFF.

The count of this clone is one. This sequence joins TRBV7-2 and TRBJ1-4; unclear D gene. The CDR3 is made up of 13 amino acids. V lost 5 bases, J lost 8 bases, and 12 bases lay in between. Germline loops: CDR1 SGHTA, CDR2 FQGNSA. The CDR3, as DNA: TGTGCCAGCAGCCTGACTGAGATGGAAAAACTGTTTTTT. This sequence encodes CASSLTEMEKLFF. Full variable domain (rest looked up from reference TRBV7-2 and TRBJ1-4): GAGVSQSPSNKVTEKGKDVELRCDPISGHTALYWYRQSLGQGLEFLIYFQGNSAPDKSGLPSDRFSAERTGGSVSTLTIQRTQQEDSAVYLCASSLTEMEKLFFGSGTQLSVL.

V is TRBV5-1 and J is TRBJ2-5; the match to TRBD1 covers 11 bases. Gene TRBJ2-7 matches the end of the DNA better, so the J call may be wrong. Germline lookup yields CDR1 SGHRS and CDR2 YFSETQ. The CDR3 has 16 residues. The DNA of the CDR3 is TGCGCCAGCAGCTTGGGCGGGACAGGGGGAGTCGACGAGCAGTACTTC. Its translation: CASSLGGTGGVDEQYF.

The V and J genes are TRBV21-1 and TRBJ1-5. TRBV21-1 is described as a pseudogene. The CDR3 totals 16 residues. In DNA, the CDR3 is TGTGCCAGCAGCAAATGTCAGGACTATAGCAATCAGCCCCAGCATTTT. Residues: CASSKCQDYSNQPQHF.